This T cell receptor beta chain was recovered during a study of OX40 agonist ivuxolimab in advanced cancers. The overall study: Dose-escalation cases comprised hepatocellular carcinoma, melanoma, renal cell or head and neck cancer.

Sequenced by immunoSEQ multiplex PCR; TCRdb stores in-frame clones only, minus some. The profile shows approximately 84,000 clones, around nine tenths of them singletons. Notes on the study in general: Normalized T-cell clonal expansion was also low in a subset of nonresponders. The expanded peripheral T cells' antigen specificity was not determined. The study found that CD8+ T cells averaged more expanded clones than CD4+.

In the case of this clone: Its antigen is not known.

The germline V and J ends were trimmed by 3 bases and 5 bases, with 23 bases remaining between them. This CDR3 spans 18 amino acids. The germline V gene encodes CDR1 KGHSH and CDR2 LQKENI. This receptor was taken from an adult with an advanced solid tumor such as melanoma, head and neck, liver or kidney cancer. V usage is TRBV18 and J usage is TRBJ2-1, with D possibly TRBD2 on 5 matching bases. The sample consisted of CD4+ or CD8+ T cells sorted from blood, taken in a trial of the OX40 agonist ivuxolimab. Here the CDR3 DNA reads TGTGCCAGCTCACCGAGGTGGGCGAGCGGCGACTTACACAATGAGCAGTTCTTC. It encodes CASSPRWASGDLHNEQFF.